These 8 T cell receptor beta chains share one sample of origin, sequenced in a study of OX40 agonist ivuxolimab in advanced cancers. Only in-frame clones appear in the TCRdb table, and some are missing; sequencing was by immunoSEQ multiplex PCR. The sample has about 67,000 clones; 85% are singletons. The starting material was CD4+ or CD8+ T cells sorted from blood, obtained in a trial of the OX40 agonist ivuxolimab. The receptors shown here come from an adult with an advanced solid tumor such as melanoma, head and neck, liver or kidney cancer.

This chain joins TRBV5-6 and TRBJ1-1, with D uncertain. CDR1 and CDR2 (germline): SGHDT, YYEEEE. The CDR3 length is 11 residues. V lost 1 base, J lost 2 bases, and 0 bases lay in between. CDR3 nucleotide sequence: TGTGCCAGCAGCTTGAACACTGAAGCTTTCTTT. It specifies CASSLNTEAFF.

The rearrangement uses TRBV5-1 and TRBJ2-1, with D uncertain. The germline V and J ends were trimmed by 6 bases and 2 bases, with 15 bases remaining between them. Per the germline V gene, CDR1 is SGHRS and CDR2 is YFSETQ. The length of the CDR3 is 15 residues. CDR3 in amino acids: CASMTGTGAYNEQFF. In nucleotides, the CDR3 is TGCGCCAGCATGACTGGAACCGGAGCCTACAATGAGCAGTTCTTC.

This clone was detected only once. The chain joins TRBV19 to TRBJ1-3, with 10 positions matching TRBD1. This CDR3 is 14 amino acids long. Germline V lookup: CDR1 LNHDA, CDR2 SQIVND (reference sequence). After removal of 8 bases from V and 3 bases from J, the junction contained 4 bases not matched to a gene. Here the CDR3 reads CASFGTGVGNTIYF. The CDR3 DNA sequence: TGTGCCAGTTTCGGGACAGGGGTTGGAAACACCATATATTTT.

The chain joins TRBV7-6 to TRBJ2-7; D not certain. The CDR3 loop spans 16 amino acids. Between the trimmed V and J ends, which lost 5 bases and 1 base, there was a span of 18 bases. Per germline, CDR1 SGHVS and CDR2 FNYEAQ. CDR3 DNA: TGTGCCAGCAGCCGCGACGCAGGTTCAGTGTCCTACGAGCAGTACTTC. Its translation: CASSRDAGSVSYEQYF.

V usage is TRBV5-1 and J usage is TRBJ2-1; D possibly corresponds to TRBD2 (7 bases). This CDR3 region has 17 residues. The germline V gene encodes CDR1 SGHRS and CDR2 YFSETQ. Trimming removed 4 bases from V and 4 bases from J, with 21 bases in between. CDR3 DNA sequence: TGCGCCAGCAGCCCATCTCTAGGGGGAGGGAGATACAATGAGCAGTTCTTC. Translation gives CASSPSLGGGRYNEQFF.

The chain links TRBV30 to TRBJ2-1; 8 nucleotides match TRBD2. Germline V gene data show CDR1 as GTSNPN and CDR2 as SVGIG (reference sequence). V was clipped by 2 bases and J by 4 bases; unmatched bases: 4. The CDR3 extends over 14 amino acids. The CDR3: CAWSIAGRYNEQFF. CDR3 nucleotide sequence: TGTGCCTGGAGTATAGCGGGGAGGTACAATGAGCAGTTCTTC.

There are a few counts of this clone. The rearrangement joins TRBV7-2 to TRBJ1-5; D call uncertain. This CDR3 region has 15 residues. Germline V gene sequence: CDR1 SGHTA, CDR2 FQGNSA. Trimming stripped 0 bases from V and 0 bases from J, with 6 bases between. This CDR3 reads CASSLAWLSNQPQHF. The CDR3 region has the DNA TGTGCCAGCAGCTTAGCGTGGCTTAGCAATCAGCCCCAGCATTTT.

In its sample, this clone is medium-sized. The V call is TRBV19, the J call TRBJ2-1; tentative D call: TRBD1 (5 bases). V lost 5 bases, J lost 4 bases, and 12 bases lay in between. Per the germline V gene, CDR1 is LNHDA and CDR2 is SQIVND (reference sequence). This CDR3 comprises 14 residues. The CDR3 is CASSSQGDYNEQFF. The CDR3 nucleotides read TGTGCCAGTAGTTCCCAGGGCGATTACAATGAGCAGTTCTTC.